Listed below are T cell receptor beta chains from one sample, sequenced in a study of beta chain features in type 1 diabetes. This table comes from immunoSEQ multiplex PCR, and its TCRdb copy is limited to in-frame clones, with some not included. The profile shows 330,000 or so clones, 15% to 20% of them singletons. Material: naive CD4+ T cells from blood. All receptors derive from a woman aged 18-30 years in good health. The conserved cysteine and the conserved F or W are not part of the CDR3 here. The order of the fields is clone size, J gene, V gene, CDR3 protein. Size is omitted from some rows. Given values are once, few, many or a class for expanded clones.

clone size: NA; J gene: TRBJ1-2; V gene: TRBV2; CDR3 protein: ASSESWARDNYGYT
clone size: NA; J gene: TRBJ1-2; V gene: TRBV7-2; CDR3 protein: ASSFDRNYGYT
clone size: few; J gene: TRBJ2-6; V gene: TRBV6-5; CDR3 protein: ASRSLISGANVLT
clone size: NA; J gene: TRBJ2-7; V gene: TRBV11-3; CDR3 protein: ASSLARGSYEQY
clone size: NA; J gene: TRBJ2-1; V gene: TRBV30; CDR3 protein: AWSRLAGGSEQF
clone size: NA; J gene: TRBJ2-5; V gene: TRBV4-2; CDR3 protein: ASSQDRETQY
clone size: few; J gene: TRBJ2-1; V gene: TRBV7-9; CDR3 protein: ASSLAEGQGEYNEQF
clone size: few; J gene: TRBJ1-2; V gene: TRBV7-9; CDR3 protein: ASSSSGESGYT
clone size: NA; J gene: TRBJ1-1; V gene: TRBV29-1; CDR3 protein: SVQGFLYTEAF
clone size: NA; J gene: TRBJ2-3; V gene: TRBV2; CDR3 protein: ASTKGLAGSTDTQY
clone size: few; J gene: TRBJ2-3; V gene: TRBV7-2; CDR3 protein: ASSIGLATDTQY
clone size: NA; J gene: TRBJ2-3; V gene: TRBV5-1; CDR3 protein: ASSQLLGTTDTQY
clone size: NA; J gene: TRBJ1-1; V gene: TRBV5-1; CDR3 protein: ASSPPPGTGGMNTEAF
clone size: few; J gene: TRBJ1-1; V gene: TRBV7-2; CDR3 protein: ASSQWTGDEAF
clone size: NA; J gene: TRBJ2-3; V gene: TRBV30; CDR3 protein: AWSVVVGHTDTQY
clone size: NA; J gene: TRBJ2-3; V gene: TRBV7-9; CDR3 protein: ASRGTSGDTDTQY
clone size: few; J gene: TRBJ2-7; V gene: TRBV7-2; CDR3 protein: ASTAGGADEQY
clone size: few; J gene: TRBJ2-5; V gene: TRBV7-9; CDR3 protein: ASSLGSGGLETQY
clone size: few; J gene: TRBJ2-7; V gene: TRBV7-8; CDR3 protein: ASSLEDLREQY
clone size: few; J gene: TRBJ2-7; V gene: TRBV5-1; CDR3 protein: ASSSARGYEQY
clone size: NA; J gene: TRBJ2-3; V gene: TRBV6-5; CDR3 protein: ATTLPGGTDTQY
clone size: few; J gene: TRBJ2-5; V gene: TRBV7-8; CDR3 protein: ASSSRVGREETQY
clone size: few; J gene: TRBJ2-4; V gene: TRBV19; CDR3 protein: ASTRGGRDIQY
clone size: few; J gene: TRBJ2-3; V gene: TRBV4-1; CDR3 protein: ASSQVLDTQY
clone size: NA; J gene: TRBJ1-5; V gene: TRBV2; CDR3 protein: ASSRGDRAGQPQH
clone size: few; J gene: TRBJ2-1; V gene: TRBV5-1; CDR3 protein: ASSWTSGSSYNEQF
clone size: NA; J gene: TRBJ2-2; V gene: TRBV7-9; CDR3 protein: ASSLLTGYTGELF
clone size: NA; J gene: TRBJ2-7; V gene: TRBV6-5; CDR3 protein: ASTSPGGIYEQY
clone size: NA; J gene: TRBJ2-5; V gene: TRBV6-1; CDR3 protein: ASSGGLAGVGETQY
clone size: NA; J gene: TRBJ2-7; V gene: TRBV6-1; CDR3 protein: ASSERASGIHEQY
clone size: once; J gene: TRBJ1-2; V gene: TRBV6-5; CDR3 protein: ASSDRAGGYT
clone size: NA; J gene: TRBJ2-1; V gene: TRBV18; CDR3 protein: ASSPLAGVYNEQF
clone size: few; J gene: TRBJ2-7; V gene: TRBV4-2; CDR3 protein: ASSQDTSGEQY
clone size: few; J gene: TRBJ2-1; V gene: TRBV4-3; CDR3 protein: ASSQEGRAHNEQF
clone size: NA; J gene: TRBJ2-7; V gene: TRBV7-2; CDR3 protein: ASSLNGLGYYEQY
clone size: NA; J gene: TRBJ2-7; V gene: TRBV4-1; CDR3 protein: ASTAGPNSYEQY
clone size: NA; J gene: TRBJ1-6; V gene: TRBV11-2; CDR3 protein: ASSLQDNSPLH
clone size: NA; J gene: TRBJ2-7; V gene: TRBV5-1; CDR3 protein: ASSLFSSSYEQY
clone size: NA; J gene: TRBJ1-5; V gene: TRBV5-1; CDR3 protein: ASSLQGTGQPQH
clone size: few; J gene: TRBJ1-4; V gene: TRBV7-9; CDR3 protein: ASSLGRQRQGYNEKLF
clone size: NA; J gene: TRBJ2-5; V gene: TRBV30; CDR3 protein: AWSVALHGSGTQY
clone size: NA; J gene: TRBJ2-5; V gene: TRBV5-4; CDR3 protein: ASSQGGQGRETQY
clone size: few; J gene: TRBJ2-1; V gene: TRBV7-9; CDR3 protein: ASSPRERSYLGEQF
clone size: NA; J gene: TRBJ1-2; V gene: TRBV5-1; CDR3 protein: ASSLGEANYGYT
clone size: once; J gene: TRBJ1-6; V gene: TRBV6-5; CDR3 protein: ASSPLGGSPLH
clone size: NA; J gene: TRBJ2-1; V gene: TRBV19; CDR3 protein: ASKRGEDEQF
clone size: NA; J gene: TRBJ2-5; V gene: TRBV11-2; CDR3 protein: ASSFNRVGETQY
clone size: NA; J gene: TRBJ2-3; V gene: TRBV7-2; CDR3 protein: ASSYLATDTQY
clone size: NA; J gene: TRBJ2-5; V gene: TRBV29-1; CDR3 protein: SVAPGTGQETQY
clone size: few; J gene: TRBJ2-1; V gene: TRBV7-2; CDR3 protein: ASSSRGSYNEQF
clone size: NA; J gene: TRBJ1-6; V gene: TRBV18; CDR3 protein: ASSWSGADNSPLH
clone size: few; J gene: TRBJ1-1; V gene: TRBV7-9; CDR3 protein: ASSLLLESEAF
clone size: once; J gene: TRBJ2-3; V gene: TRBV2; CDR3 protein: ASSRTSTDTQY
clone size: few; J gene: TRBJ2-3; V gene: TRBV15; CDR3 protein: ATSRDLLAGRTDTQY